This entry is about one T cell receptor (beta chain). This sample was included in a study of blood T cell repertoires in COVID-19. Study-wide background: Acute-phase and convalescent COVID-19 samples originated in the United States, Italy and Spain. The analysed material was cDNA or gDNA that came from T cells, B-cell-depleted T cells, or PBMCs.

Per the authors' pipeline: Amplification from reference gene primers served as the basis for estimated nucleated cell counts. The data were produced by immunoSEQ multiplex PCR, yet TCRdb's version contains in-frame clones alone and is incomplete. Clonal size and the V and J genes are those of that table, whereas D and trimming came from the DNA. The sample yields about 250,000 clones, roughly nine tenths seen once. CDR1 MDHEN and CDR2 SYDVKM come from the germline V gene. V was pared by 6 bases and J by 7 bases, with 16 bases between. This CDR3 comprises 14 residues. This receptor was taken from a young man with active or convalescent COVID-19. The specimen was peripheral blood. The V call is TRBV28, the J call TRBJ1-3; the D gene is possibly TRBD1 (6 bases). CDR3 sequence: CASSPSDRRNTIYF. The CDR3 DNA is TGTGCCAGCAGCCCCAGTGACAGGAGGAACACCATATATTTT.